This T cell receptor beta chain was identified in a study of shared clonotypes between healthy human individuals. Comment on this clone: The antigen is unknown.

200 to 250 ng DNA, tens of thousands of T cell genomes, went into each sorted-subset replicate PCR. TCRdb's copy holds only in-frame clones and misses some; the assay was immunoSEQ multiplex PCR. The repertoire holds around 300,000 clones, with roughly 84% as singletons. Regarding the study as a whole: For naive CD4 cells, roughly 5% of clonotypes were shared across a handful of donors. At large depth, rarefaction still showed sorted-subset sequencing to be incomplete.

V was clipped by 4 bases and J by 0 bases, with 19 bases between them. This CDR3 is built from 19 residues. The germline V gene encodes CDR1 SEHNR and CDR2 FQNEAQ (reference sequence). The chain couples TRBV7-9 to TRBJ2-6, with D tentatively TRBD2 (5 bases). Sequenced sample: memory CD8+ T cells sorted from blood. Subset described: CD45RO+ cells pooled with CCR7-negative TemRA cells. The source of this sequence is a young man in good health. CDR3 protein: CASSSWTPYLLSGANVLTF. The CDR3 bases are TGTGCCAGCAGCTCCTGGACTCCTTACCTCCTCTCTGGGGCCAACGTCCTGACTTTC.